Below, 30 T cell receptor beta chains from the same sample are listed, as sequenced in a study of graft-versus-host responses after intestinal transplantation. These receptors have no known antigen. TCRdb's copy holds only in-frame clones and misses some; the assay was immunoSEQ multiplex PCR. This repertoire shows tens of thousands of clones, around 90% found once; its top ten account for approximately 0.35%. This specimen consisted of unstimulated CD4+ T cells sorted from spleen or lymph node cells, obtained before transplant. The receptors originated from a human donor who was the organ donor for an intestinal transplant.

The chain uses TRBV5-1 and TRBJ1-1; a weak D match, TRBD1 (6 bases). V lost 2 bases and J 11 bases, leaving 13 bases between the germline ends. This CDR3 has 12 amino acids. Germline CDR1 SGHRS, CDR2 YFSETQ. This CDR3 is CASSFTQGLAFF. CDR3 DNA: TGCGCCAGCAGCTTTACGCAGGGGTTGGCTTTCTTT.

The V and J genes are TRBV9 and TRBJ2-1; D perhaps matches TRBD2 (5 bases). V lost 0 bases and J 3 bases, leaving 19 bases between the germline ends. The CDR3 extends over 18 amino acids. The germline gives CDR1 SGDLS, CDR2 YYNGEE. CDR3 coding DNA: TGTGCCAGCAGCGTAGTTGAGCGGCGGCCCTCTAACTACAATGAGCAGTTCTTC. Translation gives CASSVVERRPSNYNEQFF.

The chain is built from TRBV5-1 and TRBJ1-4, with 8 bases fitting TRBD1. In germline, CDR1 is SGHRS, CDR2 YFSETQ. The junction had 7 bases not matched to a gene; V was cut back by 2 bases and J by 7 bases. The CDR3 runs to 15 residues. The CDR3 sequence: CASSFQQGGGEKLFF. CDR3 nucleotide sequence: TGCGCCAGCAGCTTCCAACAGGGGGGAGGTGAAAAACTGTTTTTT.

The CDR3 loop reads CASSNPSGEVYEQYF. The CDR3 nucleotides are TGCGCCAGCAGCAACCCTAGCGGGGAGGTATACGAGCAGTACTTC. The V and J genes are TRBV5-1 and TRBJ2-7, with 9 bases identical to TRBD2. The V gene's germline CDR1 is SGHRS and CDR2 YFSETQ. This CDR3 spans 15 amino acids. Trimming cost V 4 bases and J 4 bases; bases outside gene matches: 9.

V usage is TRBV10-3 and J usage is TRBJ1-2; 7 positions match TRBD1. Unmatched junction bases numbered 5, after V lost 7 bases and J lost 3 bases. The CDR3 totals 13 residues. Germline CDR1 is ENHRY and CDR2 is SYGVKD. The CDR3 loop is CAITKGADYGYTF. The CDR3 DNA reads as TGTGCCATCACGAAGGGGGCCGACTATGGCTACACCTTC.

V and J are TRBV5-1 and TRBJ1-3; no firm D call. This CDR3 spans 15 amino acids. The V end lost 1 base, the J end lost 0 bases, and 8 bases lay between the germline ends. CDR1 and CDR2 from the germline V gene are SGHRS and YFSETQ. The CDR3 bases are TGCGCCAGCAGCTTGACGCGGAGCTCTGGAAACACCATATATTTT. Translated, it gives CASSLTRSSGNTIYF.

V and J are TRBV11-2 and TRBJ2-1; 9 positions agree with TRBD1. The ends lost 5 bases at V and 10 bases at J; junction bases unmatched: 3. The CDR3 has 12 amino acids. Germline V CDR1 and CDR2: SGHAT, FQNNGV. The CDR3: CASSQTGGEQFF. CDR3 DNA sequence: TGTGCCAGCAGCCAGACAGGGGGAGAGCAGTTCTTC.

This chain links TRBV9 with TRBJ2-5; D remains ambiguous. The CDR3 has 14 residues. Germline assignment: CDR1 SGDLS and CDR2 YYNGEE. V was cut by 0 bases and J by 1 base, with 7 bases left in between. The CDR3 spells CASSVGPIQETQYF. CDR3 sequence (DNA): TGTGCCAGCAGCGTAGGCCCTATCCAAGAGACCCAGTACTTC.

V gene TRBV5-1 combines with J gene TRBJ1-1; D might be TRBD1 (6 bases). The CDR3 has 14 residues. The ends were cut back, 5 bases at V and 2 bases at J, with 13 bases in the middle. Germline V lookup: CDR1 SGHRS, CDR2 YFSETQ. CDR3 in amino acids: CASSTGTTNTEAFF. In DNA, the CDR3 is TGCGCCAGCAGTACCGGGACAACAAACACTGAAGCTTTCTTT.

V and J are TRBV18 and TRBJ1-6; weak D call: TRBD1 (6 bases). Trimming shortened V by 2 bases and J by 10 bases, and 18 bases separated the two germline ends. The CDR3 is 16 residues long. Per germline, CDR1 KGHSH and CDR2 LQKENI. CDR3 in amino acids: CASSPIKGQGVSPLHF. The CDR3 DNA reads TGTGCCAGCTCACCAATTAAGGGACAAGGGGTCTCACCCCTCCACTTT.

Concerning this clone itself: The conserved final phenylalanine or tryptophan is absent from the CDR3, which likely points to a read error. The V gene is TRBV7-2, the J gene TRBJ2-7; a weak D match, TRBD2 (5 bases). This CDR3 contains 15 residues. Germline CDR1 and CDR2: SGHTA and FQGNSA. Trimming stripped 1 base from V and 3 bases from J, with 13 bases between. The CDR3 loop is CASSLVASTDYEQYL. CDR3 sequence (DNA): TGTGCCAGCAGCTTAGTTGCTAGCACTGACTACGAGCAGTACCTC.

The chain combines TRBV19 with TRBJ1-5; D gene unclear. The germline V gene has CDR1 LNHDA and CDR2 SQIVND (reference sequence). The CDR3 runs 13 residues. V gave up 3 bases and J gave up 3 bases, with 6 bases separating them. Written as DNA, the CDR3 is TGTGCCAGTAGTATGGCAGTCAATCAGCCCCAGCATTTT. Encoded protein: CASSMAVNQPQHF.

The J gene is TRBJ2-7, the V gene TRBV29-1; 14 nucleotides agree with TRBD2. The CDR3 is 17 residues long. CDR1 is SQVTM, CDR2 ANQGSEA, per germline. V lost 4 bases to trimming and J lost 1 base; unmatched junction nucleotides: 9. The DNA for the CDR3 is TGCAGCGTTGCGGGGGGACTAGCGGGAGTATTATCCTACGAGCAGTACTTC. It is translated as CSVAGGLAGVLSYEQYF.

The CDR3 sequence: CASSLGQGFSGETQYF. In nucleotides, the CDR3 is TGCGCCAGCAGCCTCGGACAGGGGTTTTCCGGGGAGACCCAGTACTTC. The gene calls are TRBV5-1 and TRBJ2-5; TRBD1 matches 9 bases. The CDR3 consists of 16 residues. Germline V gene sequence: CDR1 SGHRS, CDR2 YFSETQ. V was clipped by 4 bases and J by 5 bases; unmatched bases: 12.

This clone was seen once. The chain combines TRBV5-1 with TRBJ2-1, with D unclear. From germline, CDR1 is SGHRS and CDR2 YFSETQ. Trimming stripped 0 bases from V and 1 base from J, with 5 bases between. This CDR3 region has 14 residues. CDR3 in DNA: TGCGCCAGCAGCTTGGGCTATTCCTACAATGAGCAGTTCTTC. Translation: CASSLGYSYNEQFF.

The chain is built from TRBV15 and TRBJ1-5; a weak D match, TRBD1 (5 bases). V lost 0 bases and J lost 7, with 13 bases in between. Germline V lookup: CDR1 LNHNV, CDR2 YYDKDF (reference sequence). There are 15 residues in the CDR3. CDR3 sequence (DNA): TGTGCCACCAGCAGAGACTCAGGGTTTGGGCAGCCCCAGCATTTT. It yields the protein CATSRDSGFGQPQHF.

J is TRBJ1-4 and V is TRBV10-3, with 7 positions matching TRBD1. The CDR3 contains 15 residues. Germline CDR1 is ENHRY and CDR2 is SYGVKD. J gave up 3 bases and V 0 bases, and 1 base lay outside the gene matches. This CDR3 reads CAISESDRPNEKLFF. The CDR3 nucleotides are TGTGCCATCAGTGAGTCGGACAGGCCTAATGAAAAACTGTTTTTT.

The rearrangement joins TRBV18 to TRBJ2-5; 7 positions agree with TRBD2. The CDR3 has 15 residues. After removal of 5 bases from V and 2 bases from J, the junction contained 8 bases not matched to a gene. Germline-derived CDR1 and CDR2 are KGHSH and LQKENI. The CDR3 nucleotides read TGTGCCAGCTCAGTTCTAGCGGACAAACAAGAGACCCAGTACTTC. Amino acids: CASSVLADKQETQYF.

This chain connects TRBV11-2 to TRBJ1-2, with 8 bases that match TRBD1. This CDR3 has 15 amino acids. With V trimmed by 5 bases and J by 7 bases, 12 bases remained unmatched. Per germline, CDR1 SGHAT and CDR2 FQNNGV. The CDR3 sequence is CASSRGTGGFGGYTF. As DNA, the CDR3 is TGTGCCAGCAGCCGAGGGACAGGTGGATTCGGTGGCTACACCTTC.

The chain employs TRBV29-1 and TRBJ2-1; maybe TRBD2 (6 bases). The CDR3 totals 14 residues. The V gene's germline CDR1 is SQVTM and CDR2 ANQGSEA. The V gene lost 6 bases and the J gene lost 2 bases, with 14 bases spanning the gap. The CDR3 loop is CSVLRDLAYNEQFF. The CDR3, as DNA: TGCAGCGTGCTCCGGGACTTGGCCTACAATGAGCAGTTCTTC.

The chain uses TRBV6-1 and TRBJ1-1; D possibly corresponds to TRBD1 (6 bases). V was trimmed by 4 bases and J by 5 bases, leaving 11 bases between them. In germline, CDR1 is MNHNS, CDR2 SASEGT. CDR3 length equals 13 residues. The chain's CDR3 is CASSVNRVTEAFF. As DNA, the CDR3 is TGTGCCAGCAGTGTCAACAGGGTGACTGAAGCTTTCTTT.

The V and J genes are TRBV6-6 and TRBJ1-6; 7 bases fit TRBD1. The CDR3 spans 13 residues. Germline trimming cut 6 bases from V and 12 bases from J; bases unmatched to any gene: 8. Per the germline V gene, CDR1 is MNHNY and CDR2 is SVGAGI (reference sequence). CDR3 sequence (DNA): TGTGCCAGCAGAGGGACAGCCGATTTACCCCTCCACTTT. Translated: CASRGTADLPLHF.

The chain recombines TRBV5-4 with TRBJ2-7; 10 bases fit TRBD2. Germline CDR1 is SGHNT and CDR2 is YYREEE (reference sequence). The trim removed 1 base at V and 4 bases at J, leaving 11 bases unmatched. The length of the CDR3 is 17 residues. The CDR3 DNA sequence: TGTGCCAGCAGCTTGCCTTTCTCCAGCGGGAGGGCATACGAGCAGTACTTC. This translates into CASSLPFSSGRAYEQYF.

The J gene is TRBJ1-1, the V gene TRBV27; TRBD1 aligns across 7 bases. CDR1 MNHEY and CDR2 SMNVEV come from the germline V gene (reference sequence). This CDR3 spans 13 amino acids. V gave up 5 bases and J gave up 2 bases; unmatched junction bases: 2. The CDR3 DNA follows: TGTGCCAGCAGTCGGGACAGAAACACTGAAGCTTTCTTT. Translation gives CASSRDRNTEAFF.

The chain joins TRBV19 to TRBJ1-3; tentatively, D is TRBD1 (5 bases). CDR1 and CDR2 (germline): LNHDA, SQIVND (reference sequence). The CDR3 consists of 13 residues. V gave up 6 bases and J gave up 4 bases, with 10 bases separating them. This chain's CDR3 is CASSTGSGNTIYF. As DNA, the CDR3 is TGTGCCAGTAGCACAGGTTCCGGAAACACCATATATTTT.

The chain is built from TRBV5-1 and TRBJ2-5; no clear D gene. This CDR3 spans 15 amino acids. Germline CDR1 SGHRS, CDR2 YFSETQ. The V end was cut by 4 bases, the J end by 0 bases, with 13 bases between. The CDR3 DNA sequence: TGCGCCAGCAGCCTCCCCCCTACGTACCAAGAGACCCAGTACTTC. Translated, it gives CASSLPPTYQETQYF. Together with reference TRBV5-1 and TRBJ2-5, the CDR3 gives the full variable domain: KAGVTQTPRYLIKTRGQQVTLSCSPISGHRSVSWYQQTPGQGLQFLFEYFSETQRNKGNFPGRFSGRQFSNSRSEMNVSTLELGDSALYLCASSLPPTYQETQYFGPGTRLLVL.

V usage is TRBV5-4 and J usage is TRBJ2-7, with 11 bases that match TRBD2. The V gene's germline CDR1 is SGHNT and CDR2 YYREEE (reference sequence). Unmatched junction bases numbered 8, after V lost 3 bases and J lost 6 bases. The CDR3 spans 15 residues. The CDR3 reads CASSSMTSGITEQYF. In nucleotides, the CDR3 is TGTGCCAGCAGCTCGATGACTAGCGGGATAACCGAGCAGTACTTC.

This clone was picked up a small number of times. This chain links TRBV25-1 with TRBJ1-1, with D perhaps matching TRBD1 (5 bases). V was trimmed by 3 bases and J by 10 bases, leaving 15 bases between them. Looked up from germline, CDR1 is MGHDK and CDR2 is SYGVNS. This CDR3 is built from 13 residues. DNA for the CDR3: TGTGCCAGCAGTGACAGGGTGGACGGTGGAGCTTTCTTT. It yields the protein CASSDRVDGGAFF.

The chain has TRBV6-5 and TRBJ1-1; TRBD1 aligns across 7 bases. Losses at the gene ends were 6 bases for V and 0 bases for J; bases not matched to a gene: 4. The germline V gene encodes CDR1 MNHEY and CDR2 SVGAGI. CDR3 size: 14 residues. CDR3 sequence (DNA): TGTGCCAGCAGCTCTGGGACAGTGAACACTGAAGCTTTCTTT. Its protein product is CASSSGTVNTEAFF.

This CDR3 reads CASQGIAPGGYTF. The CDR3 DNA sequence: TGCGCCAGCCAGGGGATAGCCCCAGGTGGCTACACCTTC. The chain carries TRBV5-1 and TRBJ1-2; tentative D call: TRBD1 (6 bases). Trimming left V 7 bases short and J 7 bases short, with 17 bases between. This CDR3 region has 13 residues. Germline assignment: CDR1 SGHRS and CDR2 YFSETQ.